The 26 T cell receptor beta chains below were found in one sample sequenced in a study of blood T cell repertoires in COVID-19. This table comes from immunoSEQ multiplex PCR, and its TCRdb copy is limited to in-frame clones, with some not included. The profile covers around 200,000 clones, with approximately 86% appearing a single time and roughly 3.4% taken by the ten largest. Material: peripheral blood. These receptors all come from a man aged 65 to 85 with acute or convalescent COVID-19.

The rearrangement uses TRBV27 and TRBJ1-5; D perhaps matches TRBD1 (5 bases). CDR3 length: 15 amino acids. Germline assignment: CDR1 MNHEY and CDR2 SMNVEV (reference sequence). The germline V and J ends were trimmed by 2 bases and 3 bases, with 11 bases remaining between them. CDR3 sequence reads: CASSLGRGINQPQHF. CDR3 DNA sequence: TGTGCCAGCAGTTTAGGTCGGGGGATCAATCAGCCCCAGCATTTT.

The V and J genes are TRBV5-1 and TRBJ1-1; 7 bases agree with TRBD1. The CDR3 length is 14 residues. Germline lookup yields CDR1 SGHRS and CDR2 YFSETQ. Trimming removed 7 bases from V and 4 bases from J; junction bases left unmatched: 10. CDR3 sequence reads: CASGDGSGGTEAFF. Here the CDR3 DNA reads TGCGCCAGCGGGGACGGCTCAGGGGGCACTGAAGCTTTCTTT.

The chain recombines TRBV30 with TRBJ1-1; the D gene is possibly TRBD1 (6 bases). V was shortened by 1 base and J by 5 bases, with 17 bases between the two germline ends. This CDR3 contains 15 residues. From germline, CDR1 is GTSNPN and CDR2 SVGIG (reference sequence). CDR3 DNA sequence: TGTGCCTGGAGTGGCAGGGGATGGGGGGGGACTGAAGCTTTCTTT. Translated, it gives CAWSGRGWGGTEAFF.

The chain carries TRBV9 and TRBJ1-2, with D unresolved. V lost 0 bases, J lost 11 bases, and 17 bases lay in between. Germline CDR1 is SGDLS and CDR2 is YYNGEE. The CDR3 extends over 14 amino acids. The CDR3 sequence: CASSVAIGDHQYTF. CDR3 nucleotide sequence: TGTGCCAGCAGCGTAGCTATCGGGGATCACCAATACACCTTC.

This sequence joins TRBV5-5 and TRBJ1-1, with D possibly matching TRBD1 (5 bases). V shed 2 bases and J shed 0 bases, with 8 bases lying between them. CDR1 is SGHKS, CDR2 YYEKEE, per germline (reference sequence). There are 14 residues in the CDR3. CDR3 sequence reads: CASSFRQMNTEAFF. Here the CDR3 DNA reads TGTGCCAGCAGCTTTCGACAGATGAACACTGAAGCTTTCTTT. Based on the CDR3 plus reference TRBV5-5 and TRBJ1-1, the full variable domain is DAGVTQSPTHLIKTRGQQVTLRCSPISGHKSVSWYQQVLGQGPQFIFQYYEKEERGRGNFPDRFSARQFPNYSSELNVNALLLGDSALYLCASSFRQMNTEAFFGQGTRLTVV.

The chain carries TRBV6-5 and TRBJ1-6; D call uncertain. This CDR3 has 13 amino acids. The ends were cut back, 4 bases at V and 10 bases at J, with 11 bases in the middle. Germline assignment: CDR1 MNHEY and CDR2 SVGAGI. The CDR3 DNA reads as TGTGCCAGCAGTTCCGTCAGAGGATCACCCCTCCACTTT. It codes for CASSSVRGSPLHF.

The chain is built from TRBV5-6 and TRBJ1-2; 7 nucleotides match TRBD1. The CDR3 contains 15 residues. V was clipped by 4 bases and J by 5 bases; unmatched bases: 11. Germline-derived CDR1 and CDR2 are SGHDT and YYEEEE. Written as DNA, the CDR3 is TGTGCCAGCAGCCGAATACAGGGGCTGGGGTATGGCTACACCTTC. This sequence encodes CASSRIQGLGYGYTF.

V is TRBV10-1 and J is TRBJ2-7, with TRBD2 as a possible D gene (5 bases). From germline, CDR1 is WNHNN and CDR2 SYGVQD (reference sequence). This CDR3 is 13 amino acids long. Trimming pared 5 bases from V and 3 bases from J, leaving 11 bases between. The CDR3 spells CASSRTVGYEQYF. The CDR3, as DNA: TGCGCCAGCAGTCGGACTGTTGGCTACGAGCAGTACTTC.

The chain is built from TRBV29-1 and TRBJ1-1; D gene unclear. This CDR3 comprises 10 residues. The germline V and J ends were trimmed by 1 base and 5 bases, with 2 bases remaining between them. Germline lookup yields CDR1 SQVTM and CDR2 ANQGSEA. The CDR3 reads CSVEVTEAFF. In nucleotides, the CDR3 is TGCAGCGTTGAAGTAACTGAAGCTTTCTTT.

The V and J genes are TRBV19 and TRBJ1-3, with TRBD1 matching 7 bases. The CDR3 has 16 amino acids. Germline assignment: CDR1 LNHDA and CDR2 SQIVND (reference sequence). V was clipped by 5 bases and J by 0 bases; unmatched bases: 7. This chain's CDR3 is CASSVRDSPSGNTIYF. Here the CDR3 DNA reads TGTGCCAGTAGTGTCCGGGACAGTCCCTCTGGAAACACCATATATTTT.

The rearrangement uses TRBV4-1 and TRBJ2-1; 10 nucleotides line up with TRBD2. The V and J ends lost 5 bases and 7 bases, in that order; junction bases with no gene match: 5. Germline V CDR1 and CDR2: MGHRA, YSYEKL. This CDR3 is built from 14 residues. The CDR3 sequence is CASSGAGGSNEQFF. The CDR3 DNA follows: TGCGCCAGCAGCGGAGCGGGGGGGTCAAATGAGCAGTTCTTC.

This clone showed up just once. This chain uses TRBV5-4 with TRBJ2-3, with 7 bases aligning to TRBD1. V shed 6 bases and J 2 bases; nucleotides not matched to a gene: 12. Germline V gene data show CDR1 as SGHNT and CDR2 as YYREEE (reference sequence). CDR3 length: 16 residues. The CDR3 is CASTTGAPRSTDTQYF. The CDR3, as DNA: TGTGCCAGCACCACAGGGGCCCCCCGGTCCACAGATACGCAGTATTTT.

The J gene is TRBJ2-1, the V gene TRBV19, with TRBD2 matching over 14 bases. The CDR3 loop spans 18 amino acids. Trimming cost V 6 bases and J 0 bases; bases outside gene matches: 7. Germline V gene sequence: CDR1 LNHDA, CDR2 SQIVND (reference sequence). The DNA of the CDR3 is TGTGCCAGTAGGGGACTAGCGGGGGCCAAGTCCTCCTACAATGAGCAGTTCTTC. It is translated as CASRGLAGAKSSYNEQFF.

The chain has TRBV4-2 and TRBJ2-2; 8 bases are a match to TRBD2. The CDR3 runs 17 residues. Germline V gene data show CDR1 as LGHNA and CDR2 as YNFKEQ. V gave up 0 bases and J gave up 7 bases; unmatched junction bases: 10. CDR3 sequence: CASSQEGTRGTFGELFF. CDR3 bases: TGTGCCAGCAGCCAAGAAGGGACTAGGGGGACTTTCGGGGAGCTGTTTTTT.

This rearrangement joins TRBV6-5 to TRBJ1-2, with D perhaps matching TRBD1 (6 bases). The germline V and J ends were trimmed by 6 bases and 2 bases, with 13 bases remaining between them. CDR1 is MNHEY, CDR2 SVGAGI, per germline. The CDR3 extends over 14 amino acids. The CDR3 loop reads CASRERQENYGYTF. CDR3 coding DNA: TGTGCCAGCAGAGAGAGACAGGAGAACTATGGCTACACCTTC.

This clone has only a few counts. The CDR3 reads CASSSTGGASYEQYF. In DNA form, the CDR3 reads TGTGCCAGCAGCTCTACAGGGGGCGCGTCCTACGAGCAGTACTTC. The chain joins TRBV5-5 to TRBJ2-7, with TRBD1 identical over 9 bases. Germline assignment: CDR1 SGHKS and CDR2 YYEKEE (reference sequence). V trimming: 3 bases; J trimming: 1 base; junction bases outside the gene matches: 5. This CDR3 contains 15 residues.

V is TRBV6-4 and J is TRBJ2-7, with 7 bases identical to TRBD1. The germline V gene has CDR1 MRHNA and CDR2 SNTAGT. The CDR3 is 12 residues long. J was trimmed by 5 bases and V by 9 bases; bases with no gene match: 7. DNA of the CDR3: TGTGCCAGAGGGGGCGAATCCCACGAGCAGTACTTC. Translated: CARGGESHEQYF.

This chain connects TRBV6-5 to TRBJ1-2; D possibly corresponds to TRBD1 (6 bases). The CDR3 runs to 14 residues. The V end was cut by 1 base, the J end by 4 bases, with 10 bases between. Germline-derived CDR1 and CDR2 are MNHEY and SVGAGI. The CDR3 bases are TGTGCCAGCAGTTACTTCAGGGGATCCTATGGCTACACCTTC. Translated, it gives CASSYFRGSYGYTF.

This chain links TRBV3-1 (or the pseudogene TRBV3-2) with TRBJ2-3, with D unclear. Germline V CDR1 and CDR2: LGHDT, YNNKEL (reference sequence). The CDR3 has 11 residues. CDR3 protein: CVVPSTDTQYF. CDR3 coding DNA: TGTGTAGTCCCTAGCACAGATACGCAGTATTTT.

The V and J genes are TRBV3-1 (or the pseudogene TRBV3-2) and TRBJ2-5, with D perhaps TRBD1 (6 bases). The V gene lost 4 bases and the J gene lost 3 bases, with 15 bases spanning the gap. Germline values: CDR1 LGHDT, CDR2 YNNKEL (reference sequence). The CDR3 length is 15 residues. The CDR3 DNA sequence: TGTGCCAGCAGCCTTGAAGGGGGTTTCAAAGAGACCCAGTACTTC. This encodes CASSLEGGFKETQYF.

This chain uses TRBV5-5 with TRBJ1-1; 7 bases match TRBD1. The junction had 4 bases not matched to a gene; V was cut back by 4 bases and J by 1 base. Germline CDR1 and CDR2: SGHKS and YYEKEE (reference sequence). This CDR3 has 14 amino acids. The CDR3, as DNA: TGTGCCAGCAGCCCTCGGACAGGGAACACTGAAGCTTTCTTT. This encodes CASSPRTGNTEAFF.

The chain employs TRBV24-1 and TRBJ1-2, with D perhaps matching TRBD1 (6 bases). The V gene lost 4 bases and the J gene lost 6 bases, with 14 bases spanning the gap. The germline V gene encodes CDR1 KGHDR and CDR2 SFDVKD. This CDR3 contains 14 residues. The CDR3 DNA reads TGTGCCACCAGTGAATCTGACAGGCATCATGGCTACACCTTC. It encodes CATSESDRHHGYTF.

The chain joins TRBV27 to TRBJ1-6, with 10 bases identical to TRBD1. After removal of 7 bases from V and 10 bases from J, the junction contained 7 bases not matched to a gene. CDR1 is MNHEY and CDR2 is SMNVEV in the germline V gene (reference sequence). The CDR3 loop spans 14 amino acids. The CDR3 coding sequence is TGTGCCAGCATTGCGACAGGGGGCGGCTCACCCCTCCACTTT. It is translated as CASIATGGGSPLHF.

The table lists this clone with a count of one. This chain connects TRBV27 to TRBJ1-2; 7 bases agree with TRBD1. With 6 bases clipped from V and 2 bases from J, the junction kept 6 bases outside the gene matches. The germline V gene has CDR1 MNHEY and CDR2 SMNVEV (reference sequence). The CDR3 covers 14 residues. The chain's CDR3 is CASSGTDSNYGYTF. Here the CDR3 DNA reads TGTGCCAGCAGCGGGACAGATTCAAACTATGGCTACACCTTC.

The CDR3 sequence: CASSPGGRTQYF. CDR3 sequence (DNA): TGTGCCAGCAGCCCCGGGGGAAGGACGCAGTATTTT. This sequence joins TRBV7-9 and TRBJ2-3, with D perhaps TRBD2 (6 bases). The CDR3 loop spans 12 amino acids. Trimming cost V 5 bases and J 9 bases, with 12 bases left between them. Germline CDR1 and CDR2: SEHNR and FQNEAQ (reference sequence).

CDR3 coding DNA: TGTGCCAGCAGCCTCCGGCGGGAGAGGGAGCAGTTCTTC. Translating gives CASSLRREREQFF. The V call is TRBV7-3, the J call TRBJ2-1, with 7 bases identical to TRBD2. The ends lost 5 bases at V and 10 bases at J; junction bases unmatched: 8. The CDR3 consists of 13 residues. The V gene's germline CDR1 is SGHTA and CDR2 FQGTGA.